This T cell receptor beta chain was captured in a study of OX40 agonist ivuxolimab in advanced cancers. For context, the study as a whole: The costimulatory receptor OX40 (CD134) was targeted by ivuxolimab, a fully human IgG2 agonistic monoclonal antibody. Intravenous ivuxolimab was administered to patients every 2 weeks at six dose levels: 0.01, 0.1, 0.3, 1.5, 3 and 10 mg/kg. Among the roughly 52 dose-escalation patients, about 20 had hepatocellular carcinoma, 15 or so melanoma, 9 renal cell carcinoma and 9 head and neck cancer. A male proportion of almost 85% and a mean age of approximately 62 years, ranging from 23 to 79, were recorded for the dose-escalation cohort. Prior anti-PD-1, anti-PD-L1 or anti-CTLA-4 therapy was permitted, and about 40% of dose-escalation patients had received checkpoint inhibitors. Partial responses occurred in three dose-escalation patients, of whom one had hepatocellular carcinoma and two had cutaneous melanoma. The purpose of peripheral TCRbeta sequencing was to test whether ivuxolimab changed TCR sequence diversity and led to clonal T-cell expansion. The paper describes the monotherapy dose-escalation part (N ≈ 50 patients) of the phase I trial of ivuxolimab. Overall study outcomes, separate from this receptor: At doses of 0.1 to 3.0 mg/kg, clonal expansion of both CD4+ and CD8+ T cells in blood was seen between baseline and week 6. Which antigens the clonally expanded peripheral T cells were specific for was not determined. Partial responders in the 0.1-3.0 mg/kg groups had among the lowest normalized peripheral clonal expansion, especially among CD8+ T cells. Low levels of normalized T-cell clonal expansion were also seen in some patients who did not respond. After ivuxolimab, more expanded clones were found on average in CD8+ T cells than in CD4+ T cells.

There are 13 amino acids in the CDR3, from cysteine to phenylalanine inclusive. Only the CDR3 region is kept as DNA, spanning 39 bases read in frame from base 1. Sequences MNHNS (CDR1) and SASEGT (CDR2) are obtained from the germline V gene. The junction shows trimming of 5 bases on V and 4 bases on J, plus 9 bases between the germline ends. To sequence the TCRbeta CDR3 region, genomic DNA was isolated from the sorted cells. The immunoSEQ Assay was used to sequence the TCRbeta CDR3 regions. TCRdb obtained this table from immuneACCESS and retained in-frame rearrangements with V and J assigned. These tables miss some clones; where compared with another copy, unresolved V genes account for less than half of the shortfall, and the remainder is unexplained. This sample comprises roughly 76,000 clones, 91% of them detected only once. The ten biggest clones cover approximately 2.5% of the sample. Patients with a history of autoimmune disease or receiving systemic immunosuppression were excluded from the trial. Peripheral blood for TCR sequencing was collected from all dose cohorts at baseline, on cycle 4 day 1, and on cycle 7 day 1. The samples were taken from a phase I, first-in-human, multicenter, open-label dose-escalation trial of ivuxolimab. Adults with locally advanced or metastatic melanoma, renal cell carcinoma, hepatocellular carcinoma or head and neck squamous cell carcinoma were enrolled in the trial. Before TCR sequencing, CD4+ and CD8+ T cells were separately sorted from peripheral blood.

This clone was detected only once. No cognate antigen has been identified for it. Base quality data are lacking; no much larger clone is found one base away. The V gene is TRBV6-1 and the J gene is TRBJ1-5; the D gene lacks a confident call. This clonotype was obtained from an adult with an advanced solid tumor such as melanoma, head and neck, liver or kidney cancer. Specimen: CD4+ or CD8+ T cells sorted from blood, collected in a trial of the OX40 agonist ivuxolimab. In nucleotides, the sequence is TGTGCCAGCAGTCCGACGGGAAATCAGCCCCAGCATTTT. It codes for CASSPTGNQPQHF.